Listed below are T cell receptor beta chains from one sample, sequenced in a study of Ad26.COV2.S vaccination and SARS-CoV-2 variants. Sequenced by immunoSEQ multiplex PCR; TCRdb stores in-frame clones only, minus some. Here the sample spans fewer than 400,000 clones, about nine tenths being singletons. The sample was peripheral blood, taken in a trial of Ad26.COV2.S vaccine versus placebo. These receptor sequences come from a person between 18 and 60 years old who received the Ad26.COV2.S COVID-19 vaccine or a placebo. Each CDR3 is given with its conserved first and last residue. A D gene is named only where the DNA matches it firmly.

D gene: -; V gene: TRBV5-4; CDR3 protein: CASSLVGALNSPLHF
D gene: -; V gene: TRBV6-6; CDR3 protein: CASRPIQGRGANVLTF
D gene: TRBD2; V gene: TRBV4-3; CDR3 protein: CASSLQTGGRYNEQFF
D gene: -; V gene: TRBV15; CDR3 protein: CATSSFGGLGLLFTDTQYF
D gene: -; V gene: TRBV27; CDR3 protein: CASSSGNTDTQYF
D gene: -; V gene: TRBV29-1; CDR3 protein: CSAGQRSTEAFF
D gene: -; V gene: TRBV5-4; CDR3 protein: CASSSGMGIPAPSPGETQYF
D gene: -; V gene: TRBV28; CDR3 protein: CASSLPSRGQGSYEQYF
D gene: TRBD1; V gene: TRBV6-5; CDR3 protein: CASIHRGRTDTQYF
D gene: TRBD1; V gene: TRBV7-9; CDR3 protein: CASSPQGQGARHEQYF
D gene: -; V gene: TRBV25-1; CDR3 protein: CASSEYSGEQFF
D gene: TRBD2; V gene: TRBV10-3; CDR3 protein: CASYPGLAGDVQFF
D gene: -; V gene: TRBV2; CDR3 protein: CASSVTPRPGPGANVLTF
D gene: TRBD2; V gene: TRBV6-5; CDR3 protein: CASSFRLAGGYEQYF
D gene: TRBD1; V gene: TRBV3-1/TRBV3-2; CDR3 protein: CASSPRTGAGYTF
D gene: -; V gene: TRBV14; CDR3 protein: CASSQDFQGISPLHF
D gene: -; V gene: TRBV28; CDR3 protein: CASSLSLRSSYNEQFF
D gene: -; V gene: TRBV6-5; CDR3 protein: CASRLLGESDTQYF
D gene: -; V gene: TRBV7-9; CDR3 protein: CASSRWGEETQYF
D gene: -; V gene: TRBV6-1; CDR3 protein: CASSEGDGVYEQYF
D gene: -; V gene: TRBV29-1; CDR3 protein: CSVEGTDTEAFF
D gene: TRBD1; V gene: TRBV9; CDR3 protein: CASSVTDRGQETQYF
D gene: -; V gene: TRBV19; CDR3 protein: CASSIGHSGNTIYF
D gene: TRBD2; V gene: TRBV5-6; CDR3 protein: CASSLELAGTRWFF
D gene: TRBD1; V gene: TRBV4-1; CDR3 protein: CASTKGVGTGGTGELFF
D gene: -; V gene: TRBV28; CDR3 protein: CASRAGRIGELFF
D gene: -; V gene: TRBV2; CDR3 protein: CASSIPPGPGQPQHF
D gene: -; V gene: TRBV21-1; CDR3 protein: CASSKERAGILYNEQFF
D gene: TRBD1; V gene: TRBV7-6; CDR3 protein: CASSTGQVGEQYF
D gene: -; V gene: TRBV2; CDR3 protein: CASSRRMGAGNTIYF
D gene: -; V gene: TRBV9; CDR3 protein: CASSAGTYTGELFF
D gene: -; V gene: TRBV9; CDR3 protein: CASSVTANTEAFF
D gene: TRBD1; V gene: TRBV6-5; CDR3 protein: CASSYSTGWEQQFF
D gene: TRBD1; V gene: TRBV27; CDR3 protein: CASSLIARTGRIYEQYF
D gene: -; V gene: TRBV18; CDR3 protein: CASSPPAGEQFF
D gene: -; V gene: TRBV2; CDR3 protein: CASSESGSRSYEQYF
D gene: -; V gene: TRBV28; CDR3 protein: CASSLFGVGLGANVLTF
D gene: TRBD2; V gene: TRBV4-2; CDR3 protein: CASSQDLGGGPYEQYF
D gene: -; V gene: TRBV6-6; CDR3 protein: CASSYSNVFSPLHF
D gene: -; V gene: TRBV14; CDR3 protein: CASSQDKGGKAFF
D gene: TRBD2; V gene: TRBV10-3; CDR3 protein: CAIRTSGSSSYNEQFF
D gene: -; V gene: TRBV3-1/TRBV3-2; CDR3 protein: CASSQDKGPSSYEQYF